This TCR beta chain was identified during a study of T cells after yellow fever vaccination (dated by TCRdb to 2018 to 2020). Background on the whole study: The SMART-Seq v4 Ultra Low Input RNA kit was used to prepare libraries from fractions with low cell numbers. To follow T-cell clones before and after both primary and booster YFV17D yellow fever vaccination, bulk TCR alpha and beta repertoires underwent longitudinal sequencing. Two healthy male donors, one aged 18 to 29 and one aged 30 to 40 years, made up the cohort. Bulk PBMC replicates and cell subsets were isolated from blood drawn at multiple timepoints before and after both primary and secondary immunization. Study-wide findings and limitations: FACS-sorted repertoires could contain abundant contaminating clonotypes from the bulk population, so computational filtering was required. A small fraction of clonotypes showed up in both the CD4 and CD8 compartments, probably as a result of convergent recombination. Most clones expanded after primary vaccination were re-detected after the booster (almost 97% of CD4 and 88% of CD8), suggesting broad memory maintenance. Because only a couple of donors were included in the study, the extent to which the findings can be generalized is limited. Compared with the primary T-cell response, the secondary T-cell response was weaker but faster, peaking on day 5 rather than day 15.

The sample's treatment or condition label, decoded: live attenuated yellow fever vaccine strain. PBMCs were isolated from peripheral blood using a standard Ficoll-Paque protocol. Dynabeads CD4 and CD8 positive selection kits were used to isolate the CD4 and CD8 T-cell fractions. TriZol was used to extract RNA from bulk PBMCs, from CD4 and CD8 fractions, and from dextramer-positive and dextramer-negative fractions. About this clonotype itself: Its binding antigen is unknown. No much larger clone exists at a distance of one base, and base qualities are not known.

TCRdb names Illumina NovaSeq 6000 as the instrument used. TCR cDNA was synthesized by 5'RACE template switching, through which a universal primer site and unique molecular identifiers were introduced. Priming for cDNA synthesis came from both the TCR alpha and TCR beta constant segments. Two PCR steps were used to amplify libraries, with sample barcodes and sequencing adapters being added in the second step. Sequencing of the libraries was done on either Illumina HiSeq 2500 (2x100 bp) or NovaSeq (2x150 bp). The original pipeline was this. MIGEC handled demultiplexing of reads and collapsing into UMI consensus sequences, while MiXCR performed V(D)J alignment. Vaccine-responding clonotypes were defined with edgeR using replicate PBMC samples, requiring FDR below 0.01 and a log2 fold change above 5 up to day 15. Each bulk clonotype received a CD4 or CD8 identity based on whether the sequenced CD4 or CD8 repertoire contained that clonotype at higher abundance. The raw public reads went through TCRdb reprocessing: fastp at Q25, MiXCR clone calling, in-frame beta chains kept. Every distinct CDR3 protein forms one entry, paired with its most common genes and DNA. These V and J calls rely on TCRdb rather than the paper's analysis. The sample records fewer than 400,000 distinct CDR3 sequences, around 10% of which are singletons. Clones ranked in the top ten supply about 3% of the sample.

The trim is 0 bases for V and 4 bases for J, with a gap of 5 bases between the germline ends. CDR1 and CDR2 are drawn from the germline V gene: SGHRS, YFSETQ. The CDR3 numbers 14 residues from cysteine through phenylalanine. The DNA shown is the 42-base CDR3, in frame from base 1. This specimen consisted of CD4+ T cells sorted from PBMCs, obtained 45 days after the yellow fever booster vaccination. The sequence derives from a man younger than 35 who received the YFV17D yellow fever vaccine. Recombination linked TRBV5-1 to TRBJ1-6; a confident D gene designation cannot be given. The nucleotide sequence reads as follows: TGCGCCAGCAGCTTGGACGGGTATAATTCACCCCTCCACTTT. Translation gives CASSLDGYNSPLHF.